These T cell receptor beta chains were read from a single sample in a study of cytomegalovirus exposure and HLA in healthy donors. Only in-frame clones appear in the TCRdb table, and some are missing; sequencing was by immunoSEQ multiplex PCR. The table shows approximately 140,000 clones, with about two thirds occurring only once. Specimen: PBMCs. These TCRs come from a human donor in good health. CDR3s include the opening cysteine and the closing phenylalanine or tryptophan. D genes are given only for firm matches. Size is stated for part of the rows, as once, few or many counts, or as a class when the clone is expanded.

J gene	clone size	CDR3 length	D gene	V gene	CDR3 DNA	CDR3 protein
TRBJ1-2	many	13	.	TRBV19	TGTGCCAGTAGTTCCCGGGACTTCTATGGCTACACCTTC	CASSSRDFYGYTF
TRBJ2-2	once	16	TRBD2	TRBV5-4	TGTGCCAGCAGCTCCCGACTAGCGGGAGGTGGCGGGGAGCTGTTTTTT	CASSSRLAGGGGELFF
TRBJ2-5	.	17	TRBD2	TRBV4-1	TGCGCCAGCAGCCAAGCGGGACTAGCGGGAGCGTCGGAGACCCAGTACTTC	CASSQAGLAGASETQYF
TRBJ2-5	.	15	TRBD2	TRBV5-1	TGCGCCAGCAGCCCCCGGGGGGTACGACAAGAGACCCAGTACTTC	CASSPRGVRQETQYF
TRBJ1-5	few	12	.	TRBV15	TGTGCCACCAGCAGATTAAATCAGCCCCAGCATTTT	CATSRLNQPQHF
TRBJ2-7	.	20	TRBD2	TRBV7-8	TGTGCCAGCAGGGCCCAAAGACTACAAGCAACGAGCGGGAGATTCTACGAGCAGTACTTC	CASRAQRLQATSGRFYEQYF
TRBJ1-1	.	11	.	TRBV28	TGTGCGGTCCAGGTGAACACTGAAGCTTTCTTT	CAVQVNTEAFF
TRBJ1-2	once	13	.	TRBV19	TGTGCCAGTAGTAAGGACAGCGTTCGGGGCTACACCTTC	CASSKDSVRGYTF
TRBJ1-2	.	14	TRBD1	TRBV10-3	TGTGCCATCGTACCGGGACAGGGGTTCTATGGCTACACCTTC	CAIVPGQGFYGYTF
TRBJ2-6	.	18	TRBD1	TRBV27	TGTGCCAGCAGCCCGATGACAGGGGCTATTTCTGGGGCCAACGTCCTGACTTTC	CASSPMTGAISGANVLTF
TRBJ1-2	.	16	.	TRBV6-5	TGTGCCAGCAGTTACTCGGACGGACTAGCTAACTATGGCTACACCTTC	CASSYSDGLANYGYTF
TRBJ1-6	few	14	TRBD1	TRBV5-6	TGTGCCAGCAGCAGAAGACAGGGGAGGTCACCCCTCCACTTT	CASSRRQGRSPLHF
TRBJ1-5	few	18	.	TRBV6-8	TGTGCCAGCAGTGGGGGGGGGCCCTCGAAATATAGCAATCAGCCCCAGCATTTT	CASSGGGPSKYSNQPQHF
TRBJ2-1	few	14	TRBD2	TRBV27	TGTGCCAGCGGGAGGGTAGCGGGATTCAATGAGCAGTTCTTC	CASGRVAGFNEQFF
TRBJ2-7	few	17	TRBD2	TRBV19	TGTGCCAGTAGTCCAAGAGGCCTAGCGGGAGGTTCCTACGAGCAGTACTTC	CASSPRGLAGGSYEQYF
TRBJ2-1	.	16	TRBD2	TRBV27	TGTGCCAGCAGCAAAACTAGCGGGACTTCCTACAATGAGCAGTTCTTC	CASSKTSGTSYNEQFF
TRBJ2-7	.	15	TRBD2	TRBV9	TGTGCCAGCAGCCCCGCTAGCGGACCACACTACGAGCAGTACTTC	CASSPASGPHYEQYF